The clone carrying this TCR beta chain occurred many times. Its antigen remains unidentified. These data originate in a study of early T cells in non-severe SARS-CoV-2 infection. Study-level information: Sequencing was performed on bulk RNA from unsorted whole blood, leaving chains unpaired. Study findings and constraints: Clonotype matching in VDJdb favored anti-spike CD8 responses and did not capture private and CD4 specificities.

Researchers attached unique molecular identifiers to individual cDNA molecules. Each CDR3 protein is one row after TCRdb ran MiXCR on the 5' RACE reads. The sample includes just under 65,000 distinct CDR3 sequences, about 6% seen only once; the top ten take more than 3%. The V end lost 7 bases, the J end lost 5 bases, and 8 bases lay between the germline ends. CDR3 length: 11 residues. The sequencing here drew on whole blood, taken at baseline. This clonotype was obtained from an adult who was a healthcare worker with PCR-confirmed SARS-CoV-2 infection or an uninfected control (not recorded which). The V gene is TRBV12-3 or TRBV12-4, the J gene TRBJ2-5, with D hard to call. The CDR3: CASMYGETQYF. CDR3 coding DNA: TGTGCCAGCATGTACGGGGAGACCCAGTACTTC.